The 14 T cell receptor beta chains given below trace back to one sample, sequenced in a study of blood T cells in healthy people across ages. Sample-barcoded 5' priming and a J-beta primer mix drove a second PCR of about 6 to 11 cycles. TCRdb fed the 5' RACE reads into MiXCR, producing one record per CDR3 protein. The table has 600,000 to 1,000,000 distinct CDR3 sequences, 58% seen once. Sequenced input: blood. The receptors derive from a man aged 25-40 years in good health.

Concerning this clonotype: One junction end disagrees with the germline gene, perhaps due to a read error. The genes are TRBV7-9 and TRBJ2-3; 8 positions match TRBD2. This CDR3 has 15 residues. Germline CDR1 SEHNR, CDR2 FQNEAQ (reference sequence). For the CDR3, the DNA is TGTGCCAGCAGCCTGAATGCGGGGGGAACAGATTCGCAGTATTTT. Protein: CASSLNAGGTDSQYF.

This clonotype appeared a single time. The chain employs TRBV29-1 and TRBJ1-1; a possible D gene is TRBD1 (6 bases). The length of the CDR3 is 17 residues. The ends were cut back, 8 bases at V and 1 base at J, with 26 bases in the middle. In germline, CDR1 is SQVTM, CDR2 ANQGSEA. In nucleotides, the CDR3 is TGCAGCATATTGCCGGGACGGGGGGCGTTTGGGAACACTGAAGCTTTCTTT. Protein: CSILPGRGAFGNTEAFF.

The rearrangement links TRBV6-5 to TRBJ2-7; TRBD1 aligns across 9 bases. CDR3 length: 14 residues. CDR1 is MNHEY and CDR2 is SVGAGI in the germline V gene. The J segment lost 7 bases and the V segment lost 8 bases, leaving 12 bases of the junction unmatched. The CDR3 nucleotides are TGTGCCAGCCGACGGGACAGGGATACGCGGGAGCAGTACTTC. Protein sequence: CASRRDRDTREQYF.

This clonotype was seen repeatedly, ten times or more. The CDR3 nucleotides are TGCGCCAGCAGTGATTTCCCCTACGAGCAGTACTTC. Protein: CASSDFPYEQYF. The J gene is TRBJ2-7, the V gene TRBV10-2; D unresolved. The CDR3 length is 12 residues. Looked up from germline, CDR1 is WSHSY and CDR2 is SAAADI. Trimming took off 3 bases at V and 2 bases at J, with 5 bases between the two ends.

This clonotype showed up just once. The V and J genes are TRBV12-3 or TRBV12-4 and TRBJ2-1; the match to TRBD1 covers 9 bases. V was clipped by 1 base and J by 10 bases; unmatched bases: 11. The CDR3 spans 16 residues. CDR3 loop: CASSLGAGTGKHEQFF. DNA of the CDR3: TGTGCCAGCAGTTTAGGCGCCGGGACAGGGAAGCACGAGCAGTTCTTC.

The chain links TRBV28 to TRBJ2-4; tentatively, D is TRBD1 (6 bases). Trimming shortened V by 4 bases and J by 0 bases, and 16 bases separated the two germline ends. Germline assignment: CDR1 MDHEN and CDR2 SYDVKM. The CDR3 length is 17 residues. The CDR3 loop reads CASSSTSGHLAKNIQYF. The CDR3 bases are TGTGCCAGCAGTTCCACCTCGGGACACCTAGCCAAAAACATTCAGTACTTC.

This clonotype occurred a few times. V is TRBV15 and J is TRBJ2-5; D gene unclear. This CDR3 region has 13 residues. Germline lookup yields CDR1 LNHNV and CDR2 YYDKDF (reference sequence). V lost 0 bases to trimming and J lost 5 bases, with 7 bases between them. As DNA, the CDR3 is TGTGCCACCAGCAGAGATGAAGGGGAGACCCAGTACTTC. It codes for CATSRDEGETQYF. The whole variable domain, filled in from reference TRBV15 and TRBJ2-5, reads DAMVIQNPRYQVTQFGKPVTLSCSQTLNHNVMYWYQQKSSQAPKLLFHYYDKDFNNEADTPDNFQSRRPNTSFCFLDIRSPGLGDTAMYLCATSRDEGETQYFGPGTRLLVL.

V gene TRBV28 combines with J gene TRBJ2-7; tentative D call: TRBD2 (5 bases). Germline CDR1 and CDR2: MDHEN and SYDVKM. Trimming took off 5 bases at V and 0 bases at J, with 17 bases between the two ends. This CDR3 has 16 residues. CDR3 sequence: CASSPRGERSSYEQYF. In DNA form, the CDR3 reads TGTGCCAGCAGTCCCCGAGGAGAGCGGAGCTCCTACGAGCAGTACTTC.

As concerns this clonotype: A much larger clonotype is one base distant, so this may be a read error. The V and J genes are TRBV7-6 and TRBJ2-5; 7 bases are a match to TRBD2. The CDR3 length is 14 residues. Germline loops: CDR1 SGHVS, CDR2 FNYEAQ. Unmatched junction bases numbered 6, after V lost 3 bases and J lost 5 bases. The DNA of the CDR3 is TGTGCCAGCAGCTTCGGACCAGCGGGGGAGACCCAGTACTTC. Translated: CASSFGPAGETQYF.

The chain employs TRBV20-1 and TRBJ2-1, with 10 bases fitting TRBD1. The germline CDR1 and CDR2 sequences are DFQATT and SNEGSKA (reference sequence). The CDR3 is 15 amino acids. CDR3 in DNA: TGCAGGGCCCCACCGACAGGGGGCGCGGGCAATGAGCAGTTCTTC. Its protein product is CRAPPTGGAGNEQFF.

This chain connects TRBV12-3 or TRBV12-4 to TRBJ2-1; D may correspond to TRBD1 or TRBD2 (5 bases each). The length of the CDR3 is 14 residues. V lost 7 bases and J lost 4, with 14 bases in between. The CDR3 DNA reads as TGTGCCAGCACTACCGGGACCCCATACAATGAGCAGTTCTTC. It is translated as CASTTGTPYNEQFF.

CDR3 nucleotide sequence: TGCGCCAGCAGCTCTAGCGGGAACGGCGCAGATACGCAGTATTTT. As protein: CASSSSGNGADTQYF. J is TRBJ2-3 and V is TRBV4-3, with 9 bases identical to TRBD2. Looked up from germline, CDR1 is LGHNA and CDR2 is YSLEER. J gave up 4 bases and V 5 bases, and 7 bases lay outside the gene matches. The CDR3 runs 15 residues.

This CDR3 is CASSFQGAINQPQHF. The CDR3 DNA sequence: TGTGCCAGCAGCTTTCAAGGGGCGATCAATCAGCCCCAGCATTTT. This chain links TRBV7-9 with TRBJ1-5; D possibly corresponds to TRBD1 (5 bases). This CDR3 comprises 15 residues. Trimming pared 3 bases from V and 3 bases from J, leaving 12 bases between. Per germline, CDR1 SEHNR and CDR2 FQNEAQ (reference sequence).

This clonotype was observed once. CDR3 residues: CASSQLIPQQTGTFNEQFF. The CDR3, as DNA: TGCGCCAGCAGCCAATTGATACCCCAACAAACCGGGACTTTCAATGAGCAGTTCTTC. The chain recombines TRBV4-1 with TRBJ2-1; possible D gene TRBD2, 6 bases. In germline, CDR1 is MGHRA, CDR2 YSYEKL. The ends were cut back, 2 bases at V and 6 bases at J, with 26 bases in the middle. CDR3 size: 19 residues.